These 2 T cell receptor beta chains came from one sample sequenced in a study of vaccination and CD4 T cells after COVID-19. Cultured CD4+ T cell DNA underwent sequencing with the Oncomine TCR Beta short-read assay. TCRdb redid the calling of the PCR reads with MiXCR, one entry per CDR3 protein. The data hold some 20,000 distinct CDR3 sequences, with approximately 48% observed a single time. Treatment indicated: roughly 11-day PBMC culture with coronavirus spike peptide pools or control peptides (ViraFEST assay). Their target antigens are unknown. The sequencing here drew on CD4+ T cells from blood, cultured in vitro, taken after SARS-CoV-2 vaccination. Receptors originate from a human donor who had recovered from COVID-19.

The chain carries TRBV6-1 and TRBJ2-3; TRBD1 aligns across 7 bases. The CDR3 totals 12 residues. V was pared by 7 bases and J by 6 bases, with 4 bases of the junction left unmatched. Germline V gene lookup returns CDR1 MNHNS and CDR2 SASEGT. Here the CDR3 reads CASKQGWDTQYF. The CDR3 nucleotides read TGTGCCAGCAAACAGGGGTGGGATACGCAGTATTTT.

The chain uses TRBV12-3 or TRBV12-4 and TRBJ2-3; TRBD2 matches at 9 bases. The CDR3 runs 16 residues. V lost 3 bases, J lost 2 bases, and 6 bases stayed unmatched. CDR3: CASSLEAGGFTDTQYF. CDR3 nucleotide sequence: TGTGCCAGCAGTTTGGAAGCGGGAGGATTCACAGATACGCAGTATTTT.